The 12 T cell receptor beta chains below all came from one sample that was sequenced in a study of regulatory T cells in long-lasting Graves disease. Time point: newly diagnosed GD, antithyroid drugs for less than 3 months. PBMC-derived RNA was used for the TCR library. CDR3 regions were amplified by Arm-PCR using iRepertoire HTBI primers to build TCR beta libraries. MiXCR, applied by TCRdb to the multiplex PCR reads, yields one record per CDR3 protein. This table holds fewer than 650,000 distinct CDR3 sequences, about 16% found once. The same data also went into a second study, on T cells in Graves' hyperthyroidism and ophthalmopathy.

Here the sequenced sample was peripheral blood mononuclear cells (PBMCs), taken at new diagnosis, from a patient treated with antithyroid drugs. Receptors were obtained from a young man with Graves disease.

This sequence joins TRBV9 and TRBJ1-2; tentative D call: TRBD1 (5 bases). In germline, CDR1 is SGDLS, CDR2 YYNGEE. CDR3 length: 13 amino acids. The V and J ends lost 1 base and 4 bases respectively, with 8 bases between them. CDR3 nucleotides: TGTGCCAGCAGCGTATCAGGGCCCTATGGCTACACCTTC. This encodes CASSVSGPYGYTF.

This chain links TRBV27 with TRBJ2-1; tentative D call: TRBD2 (5 bases). The CDR3 loop spans 12 amino acids. Germline CDR1 MNHEY, CDR2 SMNVEV (reference sequence). V lost 4 bases, J lost 12 bases, and 13 bases lay in between. The CDR3 coding sequence is TGTGCCAGCAGTTCCTCTGAGCGGCGGCAGTTCTTC. Translating gives CASSSSERRQFF.

The rearrangement uses TRBV25-1 and TRBJ2-7; a weak D match, TRBD2 (6 bases). V was pared by 6 bases and J by 6 bases, with 18 bases between. Germline assignment: CDR1 MGHDK and CDR2 SYGVNS. CDR3 length: 14 residues. CDR3 sequence: CASSLAHARGEQYF. In DNA, the CDR3 is TGTGCCAGCAGCTTAGCTCATGCGCGGGGCGAGCAGTACTTC.

This clonotype was picked up many times. The chain employs TRBV29-1 and TRBJ1-1; D not certain. Germline V lookup: CDR1 SQVTM, CDR2 ANQGSEA. V shed 6 bases and J shed 5 bases, with 7 bases lying between them. The CDR3 spans 10 residues. CDR3 in amino acids: CSVAGTEAFF. CDR3 sequence (DNA): TGCAGCGTCGCCGGGACTGAAGCTTTCTTT. Using reference TRBV29-1 and TRBJ1-1 for the parts outside the CDR3, the full variable domain is SAVISQKPSRDICQRGTSLTIQCQVDSQVTMMFWYRQQPGQSLTLIATANQGSEATYESGFVIDKFPISRPNLTFSTLTVSNMSPEDSSIYLCSVAGTEAFFGQGTRLTVV.

The chain carries TRBV20-1 and TRBJ2-2, with D hard to call. V was shortened by 8 bases and J by 4 bases, with 11 bases between the two germline ends. The germline CDR1 and CDR2 sequences are DFQATT and SNEGSKA (reference sequence). There are 12 residues in the CDR3. In DNA form, the CDR3 reads TGCAGTCCAATGGGTTCCACCGGGGAGCTGTTTTTT. Its protein is CSPMGSTGELFF.

This clonotype was seen a few times. This rearrangement joins TRBV7-8 to TRBJ2-7; the D is unclear. The CDR3 is made up of 14 amino acids. V gave up 6 bases and J gave up 0 bases, with 12 bases separating them. From germline, CDR1 is SGHVS and CDR2 FQNEAQ. The DNA for the CDR3 is TGTGCCAGCAGTCCTTGGGTAAGCTCCTACGAGCAGTACTTC. The encoded protein is CASSPWVSSYEQYF.

A note on this clonotype: This could be a read error, since a much larger clone is one nucleotide away. V usage is TRBV27 and J usage is TRBJ2-7; 10 bases match TRBD1. J lost 3 bases, V lost 5 bases, and 4 bases had no gene match. CDR3 size: 14 residues. Germline V gives CDR1 MNHEY, CDR2 SMNVEV (reference sequence). The CDR3 DNA is TGTGCCAGCAGTGGGGACAGGGGATTCTACGAGCAGTACTTC. Amino acids: CASSGDRGFYEQYF.

This clonotype was counted between two and nine times. The chain is built from TRBV20-1 and TRBJ2-3; TRBD2 agrees at 15 bases. The CDR3 runs 16 residues. The ends lost 6 bases at V and 6 bases at J; junction bases unmatched: 10. CDR1 is DFQATT, CDR2 SNEGSKA, per germline (reference sequence). Here the CDR3 DNA reads TGCAGTGCCCCAAGTGGGACTAGCGGGAGGAGGGATACGCAGTATTTT. This translates into CSAPSGTSGRRDTQYF.

The rearrangement links TRBV15 to TRBJ2-1; no definite D call. The J call may be mistaken, given a closer DNA end match to TRBJ2-5. Germline CDR1 and CDR2: LNHNV and YYDKDF (reference sequence). This CDR3 region has 16 residues. The CDR3 DNA sequence: TGTGCCACCAGCAGAGATTTTGTTCCTGGGATGGAGACCCAGTACTTC. This encodes CATSRDFVPGMETQYF.

Ten or more counts support this clonotype. The V call is TRBV12-3 or TRBV12-4, the J call TRBJ2-7, with 10 bases identical to TRBD2. Losses at the gene ends were 4 bases for V and 1 base for J; bases not matched to a gene: 22. The length of the CDR3 is 21 residues. DNA of the CDR3: TGTGCCAGCAGTTCCATCCGTTCGTGGGCTAGCGGGGGTCTACCTTCCTACGAGCAGTACTTC. Translated, it gives CASSSIRSWASGGLPSYEQYF.

In this sample, this clonotype turned up many times. V usage is TRBV3-1 and J usage is TRBJ1-1; D is unresolved. This CDR3 is 13 amino acids long. Germline assignment: CDR1 LGHDT and CDR2 YNNKEL (reference sequence). The V end lost 1 base, the J end lost 6 bases, and 9 bases lay between the germline ends. CDR3 sequence reads: CASSQAGGAEAFF. CDR3 DNA: TGTGCCAGCAGCCAAGCAGGCGGGGCTGAAGCTTTCTTT. The full variable domain, its missing parts supplied by reference TRBV3-1 and TRBJ1-1, is DTAVSQTPKYLVTQMGNDKSIKCEQNLGHDTMYWYKQDSKKFLKIMFSYNNKELIINETVPNRFSPKSPDKAHLNLHINSLELGDSAVYFCASSQAGGAEAFFGQGTRLTVV.

J is TRBJ1-2 and V is TRBV29-1; no reliable D call. Germline values: CDR1 SQVTM, CDR2 ANQGSEA. The CDR3 has 11 amino acids. V was cut by 1 base and J by 4 bases, with 4 bases left in between. CDR3 sequence: CSVEGIYGYTF. In DNA, the CDR3 is TGCAGCGTTGAAGGTATCTATGGCTACACCTTC.